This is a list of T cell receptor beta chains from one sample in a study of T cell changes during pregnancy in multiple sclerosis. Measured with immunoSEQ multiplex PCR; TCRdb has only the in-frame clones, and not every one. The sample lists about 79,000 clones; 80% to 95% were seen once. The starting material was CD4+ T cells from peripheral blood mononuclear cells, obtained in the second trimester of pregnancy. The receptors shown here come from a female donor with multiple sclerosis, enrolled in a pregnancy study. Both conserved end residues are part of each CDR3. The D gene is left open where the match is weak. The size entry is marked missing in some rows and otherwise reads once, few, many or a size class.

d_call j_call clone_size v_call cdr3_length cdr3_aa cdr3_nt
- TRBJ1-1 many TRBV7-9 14 CASSPVQRNTEAFF TGTGCCAGCAGCCCCGTTCAGCGGAACACTGAAGCTTTCTTT
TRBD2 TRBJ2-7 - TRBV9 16 CASSVESKRDADEQYF TGTGCCAGCAGCGTAGAGAGCAAGCGGGACGCCGACGAGCAGTACTTC
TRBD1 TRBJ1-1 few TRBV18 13 CASSPRGITEAFF TGTGCCAGCTCCCCCAGGGGGATAACTGAAGCTTTCTTT
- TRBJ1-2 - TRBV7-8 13 CASSPRTAYGYTF TGTGCCAGCAGCCCAAGGACAGCATATGGCTACACCTTC
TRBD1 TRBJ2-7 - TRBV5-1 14 CASSLGQGPNEQYF TGCGCCAGCAGCCTAGGACAGGGGCCAAACGAGCAGTACTTC
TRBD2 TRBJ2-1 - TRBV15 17 CATSRDSGRTRYSEQFF TGTGCCACCAGCAGAGATAGCGGAAGGACTAGGTACAGTGAGCAGTTCTTC
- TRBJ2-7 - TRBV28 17 CASATKQAKKASYEQYF TGTGCCAGTGCAACAAAACAGGCAAAAAAAGCCTCCTACGAGCAGTACTTC
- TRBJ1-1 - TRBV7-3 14 CASSLSSLNTEAFF TGTGCCAGCAGCTTAAGTAGTCTGAACACTGAAGCTTTCTTT
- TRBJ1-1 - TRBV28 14 CASRIRGHPDEAFF TGTGCCAGCCGAATCAGGGGACACCCCGATGAAGCTTTCTTT
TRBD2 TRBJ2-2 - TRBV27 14 CASSFGRAEGELFF TGTGCCAGCAGTTTCGGGAGGGCTGAGGGGGAGCTGTTTTTT
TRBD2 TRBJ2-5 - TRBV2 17 CASSGTTSGRGGETQYF TGTGCCAGCAGTGGAACGACTAGCGGGAGGGGGGGAGAGACCCAGTACTTC
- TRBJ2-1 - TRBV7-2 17 CASSRGTAKGAYNEQFF TGTGCCAGCAGCCGAGGAACGGCTAAAGGGGCCTACAATGAGCAGTTCTTC
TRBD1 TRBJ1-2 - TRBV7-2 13 CASRGQGFYGYTF TGTGCCAGCAGAGGACAGGGTTTCTATGGCTACACCTTC
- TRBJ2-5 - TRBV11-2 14 CASSVVSGSETQYF TGTGCCAGCAGTGTGGTATCGGGGTCCGAGACCCAGTACTTC
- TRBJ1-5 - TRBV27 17 CASSPWVGHGGNQPQHF TGTGCCAGCAGTCCCTGGGTCGGGCACGGGGGCAATCAGCCCCAGCATTTT
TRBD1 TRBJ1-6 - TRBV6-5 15 CASSYGTVHNSPLHF TGTGCCAGCAGCTACGGGACAGTACATAATTCACCCCTCCACTTT
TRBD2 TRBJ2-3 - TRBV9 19 CASSVVSASGGWGTDTQYF TGTGCCAGCAGCGTAGTGTCGGCTAGCGGGGGGTGGGGCACAGATACGCAGTATTTT
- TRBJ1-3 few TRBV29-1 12 CSVSLAGNTIYF TGCAGCGTTAGCTTGGCTGGAAACACCATATATTTT
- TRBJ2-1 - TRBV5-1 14 CASSSTGSYNEQFF TGCGCCAGCAGCTCCACGGGTTCCTACAATGAGCAGTTCTTC
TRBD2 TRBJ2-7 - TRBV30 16 CAWSQGRTSGRPWAYF TGTGCCTGGAGTCAAGGGCGTACTAGCGGGCGACCTTGGGCATACTTC
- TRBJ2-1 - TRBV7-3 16 CASSRKRTSDYNEQFF TGTGCCAGCAGCCGAAAAAGAACTAGTGATTACAATGAGCAGTTCTTC
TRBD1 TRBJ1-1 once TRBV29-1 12 CSVRQGAAEAFF TGCAGCGTTAGGCAGGGGGCCGCTGAAGCTTTCTTT
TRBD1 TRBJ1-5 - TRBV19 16 CASSIRPGGYGQPQHF TGTGCCAGTAGTATAAGGCCAGGGGGCTATGGGCAGCCCCAGCATTTT
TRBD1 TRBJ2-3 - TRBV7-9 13 CASREGATDTQYF TGTGCCAGCAGAGAGGGGGCTACGGATACGCAGTATTTT
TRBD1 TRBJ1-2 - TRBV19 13 CASSGTGSYGYTF TGTGCCAGTAGCGGGACAGGGAGCTATGGCTACACCTTC
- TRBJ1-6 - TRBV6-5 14 CASSPDRNNSPLHF TGTGCCAGCAGCCCGGACAGAAATAATTCACCCCTCCACTTT
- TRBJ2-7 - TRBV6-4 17 CASSDSLLAEEFYEQYF TGTGCCAGCAGTGACTCATTGTTAGCGGAGGAGTTCTACGAGCAGTACTTC
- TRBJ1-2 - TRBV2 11 CASDRSYGYTF TGTGCCAGCGACAGGTCCTATGGCTACACCTTC
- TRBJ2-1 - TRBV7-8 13 CASSLDQGLGQFF TGTGCCAGCAGCCTAGATCAGGGCCTTGGGCAGTTCTTC
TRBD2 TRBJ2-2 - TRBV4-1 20 CASSQRGTSGGPKYTGELFF TGCGCCAGCAGCCAGAGAGGGACTAGCGGGGGGCCGAAGTACACCGGGGAGCTGTTTTTT
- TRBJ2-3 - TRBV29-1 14 CSVARGSGTDTQYF TGCAGCGTCGCTAGGGGGTCGGGCACAGATACGCAGTATTTT
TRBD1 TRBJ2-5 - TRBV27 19 CASSSSSHRTGSQVETQYF TGTGCCAGCAGTTCCTCATCCCATCGGACAGGGAGCCAAGTGGAGACCCAGTACTTC
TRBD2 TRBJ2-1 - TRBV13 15 CASSQPGLAGYEQFF TGTGCCAGCAGCCAACCGGGACTAGCGGGGTATGAGCAGTTCTTC
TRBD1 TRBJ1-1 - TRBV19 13 CASGVQGKTEAFF TGTGCCAGTGGAGTACAGGGGAAGACTGAAGCTTTCTTT
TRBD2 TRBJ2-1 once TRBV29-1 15 CSVELVAGDYNEQFF TGCAGCGTTGAATTGGTAGCGGGAGACTACAATGAGCAGTTCTTC
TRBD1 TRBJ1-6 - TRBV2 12 CARTGDNSPLHF TGTGCCAGGACAGGGGATAATTCACCCCTCCACTTT